This T cell receptor (beta chain) was sequenced for a study of tumor-infiltrating lymphocytes in primary liver carcinoma. Study-level background: The tumors ranged from about 4 to 10 cm across and fell within stage T1-T3 N0M0.

CDR3 length: 15 residues. J lost 5 bases, V lost 5 bases, and 8 bases had no gene match. CDR1 is SNHLY and CDR2 is FYNNEI in the germline V gene. Study-level findings and limits: Paired tumor-adjacent and tumor-blood samples overlapped less than tumor region pairs did.

Total RNA (approximately 500 ng) served as template for TCR beta cDNA synthesis primed by a constant-region primer. TCR beta libraries came from three nested multiplex PCR rounds using slightly modified ARM-PCR. Use of TRBV1-TRBV30 forward primers with a C-beta reverse primer characterized the first two PCR rounds, which lasted 10 cycles each. TCRdb reanalysed the multiplex PCR reads using MiXCR and keeps one entry per CDR3 protein. The table lists tens of thousands of distinct CDR3 sequences, less than 75% of them singletons. With respect to this clonotype: The antigen is not known.

Bulk tissue was left unsorted, and RNA and DNA were co-extracted from 20-30 mg of it. HBV chronically infected the treatment-naive patients. This sequence originates from a man aged 40-50 years with primary liver carcinoma and hepatitis B virus infection. Sequences were obtained from liver tumor tissue from sampling region 5. Regarding subset: tumor region T5, tumor centre. The V gene is TRBV2, the J gene TRBJ2-7, with TRBD1 matching 11 bases. The chain's CDR3 is CASSLDRGRSDEQYF. The CDR3 nucleotides are TGTGCCAGCAGTTTGGACAGGGGGCGTTCGGACGAGCAGTACTTC.